This T cell receptor (beta chain) was identified in a study of early T cells in non-severe SARS-CoV-2 infection. On the study more broadly: Bulk RNA taken from unsorted whole blood was sequenced, leaving chains unpaired.

The CDR3 consists of 14 residues. Looked up from germline, CDR1 is KGHSH and CDR2 is LQKENI. The V and J ends lost 6 bases and 3 bases respectively, with 14 bases between them. Individual cDNA molecules each received unique molecular identifiers attached to them. Each CDR3 protein gets one entry after TCRdb re-called the 5' RACE reads with MiXCR. The table shows approximately 110,000 distinct CDR3 sequences, with under 15% occurring only once. This clonotype has ten or more counts. This receptor was identified in an adult who was a healthcare worker with PCR-confirmed SARS-CoV-2 infection or an uninfected control (not recorded which). Sample: whole blood. This sequence joins TRBV18 and TRBJ1-1; D is ambiguous. CDR3 sequence reads: CASSPQPGYTEAFF. In nucleotides, the CDR3 is TGTGCCAGCTCGCCTCAGCCGGGGTACACTGAAGCTTTCTTT.